This T cell receptor (beta chain) was observed in a study of regulatory T cells in long-lasting Graves disease. Through Arm-PCR of CDR3 regions and iRepertoire HTBI primers, TCR beta libraries were built. TCRdb re-analysed the multiplex PCR reads in MiXCR, keeping a single row per CDR3 protein. Here the sample spans over 650,000 distinct CDR3 sequences, around 30% being singletons. Germline CDR1 reads MNHNS; CDR2 reads SASEGT. The CDR3 consists of 13 residues. The V gene lost 11 bases and the J gene lost 1 base, with 14 bases spanning the gap. A word on this clonotype: The target antigen is unknown.

Broader study findings: With approximately 2,500 shared public clonotypes, persistent patients exceeded new patients, who shared about a thousand. Under persistent disease, TRBV28, TRBJ1-2 and TRBJ2-5 were used preferentially.

Time point denoted: persistent/refractory GD, antithyroid drugs over 5 years with positive TRAb. After RNA was extracted from PBMCs, the TCR library was made from it. This TCR was recovered from a female donor with Graves disease. Sequencing was performed on peripheral blood mononuclear cells (PBMCs), taken when the disease was refractory, from a patient treated with antithyroid drugs. This chain links TRBV6-1 with TRBJ1-2, with D hard to call. Written as DNA, the CDR3 is TGTGCCTCACCGGACCGCTTTAACTATGGCTACACCTTC. Translated, it gives CASPDRFNYGYTF.